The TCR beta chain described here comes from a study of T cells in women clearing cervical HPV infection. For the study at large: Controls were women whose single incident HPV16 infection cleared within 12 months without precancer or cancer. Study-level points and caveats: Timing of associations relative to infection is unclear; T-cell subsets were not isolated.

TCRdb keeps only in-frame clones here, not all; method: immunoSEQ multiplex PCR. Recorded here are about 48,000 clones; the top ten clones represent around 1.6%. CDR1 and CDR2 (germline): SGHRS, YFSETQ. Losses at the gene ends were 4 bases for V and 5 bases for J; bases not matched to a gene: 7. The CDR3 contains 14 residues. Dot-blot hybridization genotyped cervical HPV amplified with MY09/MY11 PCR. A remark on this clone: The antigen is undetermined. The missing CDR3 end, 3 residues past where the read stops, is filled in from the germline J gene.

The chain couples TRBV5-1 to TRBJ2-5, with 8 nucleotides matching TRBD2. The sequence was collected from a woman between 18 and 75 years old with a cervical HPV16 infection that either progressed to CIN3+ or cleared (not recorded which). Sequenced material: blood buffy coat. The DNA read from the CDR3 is TGCGCCAGCAGCACACCGGGACTAGTTGAGACC. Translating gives CASSTPGLVET. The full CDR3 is CASSTPGLVETQYF.